This T cell receptor (beta chain) appears in the sequencing data of a study of tumor and adjacent non-tumor tissue in lung cancer. As for the study in general: The cohort had 12 adenocarcinoma, a couple of squamous cell and 1 small cell patients. On average, productive TCRbeta reads reached about 4.17 million per sample. Stage I to III disease affected ten to eleven men and 5 women aged about 31 to 80.

The template was RNA from unsorted bulk tissue. A modified ARM-PCR protocol with three rounds of nested PCR amplified TCRbeta. One entry per CDR3 protein results from TCRdb running MiXCR on the multiplex PCR reads. The sample contains roughly 70,000 distinct CDR3 sequences, around four fifths of which appear only once. CDR1 and CDR2 from the germline V gene are PRHDT and FYEKMQ (reference sequence). This CDR3 contains 16 residues. V shed 5 bases, J shed 4 bases, and the junction held 10 bases outside the gene matches. The sequenced material came from lung tumor tissue. The V call is TRBV13, the J call TRBJ2-5; 10 bases are shared with TRBD1. This TCR was recovered from a man aged 55 to 70 with non-small cell lung cancer. CDR3 DNA sequence: TGTGCCAGCAGCAGCCGGGACAGGGGACTATCAGAGACCCAGTACTTC. It encodes CASSSRDRGLSETQYF.